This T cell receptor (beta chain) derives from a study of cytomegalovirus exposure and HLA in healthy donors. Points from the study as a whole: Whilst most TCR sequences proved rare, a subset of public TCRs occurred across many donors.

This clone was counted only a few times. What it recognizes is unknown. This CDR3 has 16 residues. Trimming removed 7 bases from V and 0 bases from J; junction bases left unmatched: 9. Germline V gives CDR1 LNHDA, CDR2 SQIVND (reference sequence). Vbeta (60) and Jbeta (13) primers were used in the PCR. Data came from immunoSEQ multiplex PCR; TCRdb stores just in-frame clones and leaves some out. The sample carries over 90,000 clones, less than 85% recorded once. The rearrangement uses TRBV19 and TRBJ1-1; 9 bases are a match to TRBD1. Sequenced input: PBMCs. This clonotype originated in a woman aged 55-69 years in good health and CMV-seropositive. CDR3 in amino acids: CASTTQGAGVNTEAFF. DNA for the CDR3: TGTGCCAGTACCACACAGGGGGCCGGAGTGAACACTGAAGCTTTCTTT.